One sample yielded the 19 T cell receptor beta chains listed below, sequenced in a study of a mutant IDH1 vaccine in newly diagnosed glioma. These receptors' antigens are unknown. Clones were sequenced by immunoSEQ multiplex PCR, and TCRdb holds only the in-frame ones, with some missing. The profile shows 25,000 to 35,000 clones, 89% of them singletons. Regarding time point: week 5, during vaccination. Each dose of the vaccine consisted of 300 ug of mutant IDH1 20-mer peptide, with topical imiquimod. The sequencing used PBMCs, collected from a glioma patient whose treatment included an IDH1 peptide vaccine. These TCRs come from a man younger than 30 with glioma.

The chain couples TRBV28 to TRBJ1-1; possibly TRBD1 for D (5 bases). The germline CDR1 and CDR2 sequences are MDHEN and SYDVKM. Trimming took off 10 bases at V and 5 bases at J, with 17 bases between the two ends. The CDR3 has 13 amino acids. In DNA form, the CDR3 reads TGTGCCACCGACCCCACGTGGGGGACTGAAGCTTTCTTT. As protein: CATDPTWGTEAFF.

The rearrangement uses TRBV4-3 and TRBJ2-7; 10 nucleotides match TRBD2. The V gene's germline CDR1 is LGHNA and CDR2 YSLEER. Losses at the gene ends were 3 bases for V and 3 bases for J; bases not matched to a gene: 5. This CDR3 contains 15 residues. CDR3 in amino acids: CASSQRLAGGYEQYF. CDR3 bases: TGCGCCAGCAGCCAGCGACTAGCGGGTGGCTACGAGCAGTACTTC.

V gene TRBV10-1 combines with J gene TRBJ1-5, with TRBD1 identical over 8 bases. V dropped 8 bases and J dropped 5; count of bases not matched to a gene: 11. Germline V gene sequence: CDR1 WNHNN, CDR2 SYGVQD (reference sequence). CDR3 size: 15 residues. The CDR3 loop is CASLRTGKKYQPQHF. In DNA, the CDR3 is TGCGCCAGCCTTAGGACAGGGAAGAAGTATCAGCCCCAGCATTTT.

CDR3 in DNA: TGTGCCAGCAGCCAAGATCTTGGAGGAGGGTGGTATTTT. Its protein is CASSQDLGGGWYF. The chain is built from TRBV4-2 and TRBJ2-3, with D tentatively TRBD2 (6 bases). Trimming stripped 0 bases from V and 14 bases from J, with 15 bases between. The CDR3 runs to 13 residues. Germline V CDR1 and CDR2: LGHNA, YNFKEQ.

The rearrangement links TRBV18 to TRBJ1-6, with 7 nucleotides matching TRBD1. The CDR3 consists of 15 residues. The germline V gene has CDR1 KGHSH and CDR2 LQKENI. V lost 4 bases to trimming and J lost 7 bases; unmatched junction nucleotides: 7. The CDR3 region is CASSLRDSRNSPLHF. In DNA, the CDR3 is TGTGCCAGCTCACTACGGGACAGTCGGAATTCACCCCTCCACTTT.

The V and J genes are TRBV7-9 and TRBJ1-4; TRBD1 matches at 8 bases. CDR3 size: 15 residues. Per the germline V gene, CDR1 is SEHNR and CDR2 is FQNEAQ (reference sequence). Trimming at V came to 4 bases and at J to 8 bases, leaving 9 bases not matched to a gene. This CDR3 reads CASSSPWAGGEKLFF. The DNA of the CDR3 is TGTGCCAGCAGCTCACCGTGGGCAGGGGGCGAAAAACTGTTTTTT.

The genes are TRBV27 and TRBJ1-2; the D gene is possibly TRBD1 (5 bases). V was shortened by 2 bases and J by 5 bases, with 15 bases between the two germline ends. CDR3 length: 15 residues. CDR1 and CDR2 (germline): MNHEY, SMNVEV (reference sequence). The CDR3 region is CASSLAGTDFYGYTF. The CDR3 DNA reads TGTGCCAGCAGTTTAGCCGGGACCGACTTTTATGGCTACACCTTC.

V gene TRBV7-2 combines with J gene TRBJ1-1; a possible D gene is TRBD1 (5 bases). The CDR3 contains 13 residues. CDR1 is SGHTA and CDR2 is FQGNSA in the germline V gene. V was cut by 2 bases and J by 8 bases, with 12 bases left in between. CDR3 nucleotide sequence: TGTGCCAGCAGCTTACTTCGGGGGAACGAAGCTTTCTTT. Protein sequence: CASSLLRGNEAFF.

In its sample, this clone was seen once. The chain uses TRBV19 and TRBJ1-5; no clear D. This CDR3 contains 14 residues. V was pared by 6 bases and J by 0 bases, with 9 bases between. CDR1 and CDR2 from the germline V gene are LNHDA and SQIVND (reference sequence). The CDR3 is CASRTGNSNQPQHF. The CDR3 bases are TGTGCCAGTAGGACCGGGAATAGCAATCAGCCCCAGCATTTT.

The chain couples TRBV30 to TRBJ2-3, with D perhaps TRBD2 (7 bases). Trimming removed 2 bases at V and 1 base at J, with 13 bases between. CDR1 and CDR2 from the germline V gene are GTSNPN and SVGIG (reference sequence). This CDR3 is built from 15 residues. CDR3 loop: CAWSWSGTRTDTQYF. The CDR3 nucleotides are TGTGCCTGGAGTTGGAGCGGGACACGCACAGATACGCAGTATTTT.

CDR3 DNA sequence: TGCAGCTCGACCATGAACACTGAAGCTTTCTTT. Translated, it gives CSSTMNTEAFF. The rearrangement joins TRBV29-1 to TRBJ1-1; D is unresolved. CDR1 SQVTM and CDR2 ANQGSEA come from the germline V gene. The CDR3 length is 11 residues. Trimming cost V 8 bases and J 0 bases, with 7 bases left between them.

The V call is TRBV29-1, the J call TRBJ2-2, with no clear D. V gave up 4 bases and J gave up 6 bases, with 9 bases separating them. Germline lookup yields CDR1 SQVTM and CDR2 ANQGSEA. The CDR3 consists of 12 residues. CDR3 in amino acids: CSVGPAAGELFF. The CDR3 coding sequence is TGCAGCGTTGGACCAGCCGCCGGGGAGCTGTTTTTT.

The rearrangement uses TRBV5-6 and TRBJ1-5, with D possibly matching TRBD1 (5 bases). V lost 0 bases, J lost 0 bases, and 7 bases lay in between. Germline V gene lookup returns CDR1 SGHDT and CDR2 YYEEEE. The CDR3 runs 15 residues. The CDR3 sequence is CASSLGQYSNQPQHF. As DNA, the CDR3 is TGTGCCAGCAGCTTGGGACAGTATAGCAATCAGCCCCAGCATTTT.

The CDR3, as DNA: TGTGCCACCAGCAGAATGCTGCCGGGGACCCAGTACTTC. Protein sequence: CATSRMLPGTQYF. The V gene is TRBV15, the J gene TRBJ2-5, with D hard to call. V was pared by 2 bases and J by 7 bases, with 11 bases between. Germline loops: CDR1 LNHNV, CDR2 YYDKDF (reference sequence). The CDR3 loop spans 13 amino acids.

The chain recombines TRBV28 with TRBJ2-7; no reliable D call. CDR3 length: 13 amino acids. Between the trimmed V and J ends, which lost 6 bases and 3 bases, there was a span of 12 bases. Germline CDR1 is MDHEN and CDR2 is SYDVKM. The CDR3 spells CASSIRLFYEQYF. The CDR3 DNA reads as TGTGCCAGCAGCATTCGTCTATTCTACGAGCAGTACTTC.

CDR3 DNA sequence: TGTGCCAGCAGTTTATCCCGCCAGGGGATCTACGAGCAGTACTTC. This codes for CASSLSRQGIYEQYF. The chain uses TRBV27 and TRBJ2-7; a possible D gene is TRBD1 (6 bases). The length of the CDR3 is 15 residues. V lost 0 bases, J lost 3 bases, and 12 bases lay in between. From germline, CDR1 is MNHEY and CDR2 SMNVEV (reference sequence).

For the CDR3, the DNA is TGTGCCAGCAGGGGGGACAGCCGCAATCAGCCCCAGCATTTT. It encodes CASRGDSRNQPQHF. The chain joins TRBV6-6 to TRBJ1-5; TRBD1 matches at 7 bases. The V segment lost 6 bases and the J segment 2 bases; nucleotides outside the gene matches: 4. The germline V gene encodes CDR1 MNHNY and CDR2 SVGAGI (reference sequence). The CDR3 runs 14 residues.

The gene calls are TRBV27 and TRBJ2-5; 8 nucleotides match TRBD1. The CDR3 contains 13 residues. After removal of 6 bases from V and 5 bases from J, the junction contained 5 bases not matched to a gene. Germline CDR1 MNHEY, CDR2 SMNVEV (reference sequence). In DNA, the CDR3 is TGTGCCAGCAGCCCAGGGGGCTGGGAGACCCAGTACTTC. Amino acids: CASSPGGWETQYF.

This sequence joins TRBV5-6 and TRBJ1-5, with D possibly TRBD1 on 5 matching bases. CDR3 length equals 16 residues. Germline CDR1 SGHDT, CDR2 YYEEEE. V was trimmed by 4 bases and J by 2 bases, leaving 16 bases between them. CDR3 DNA sequence: TGTGCCAGCAGCCTGGGGGGGTCGCTGGGCAATCAGCCCCAGCATTTT. Protein sequence: CASSLGGSLGNQPQHF.